The source of this T cell receptor beta chain is a study of cytotoxic CD8 clonotypes in ibrutinib-treated CLL (dated by TCRdb to about 2021). Study-level background: The cohort had ten to twelve relapsed/refractory and approximately 14 treatment-naive patients; fewer than 18 were IGHV unmutated. Responses were partial in roughly 25 patients and complete in 2; after median about 70 months follow-up, about 14 stayed in remission and some twelve progressed. The response samples were drawn at a median of approximately 11 months into treatment, with a range of roughly 6 to 36 months. An average of around 250,000 productive templates and 94,082 productive rearrangements was obtained per sample. Longitudinal samples were obtainable from about 30% of the roughly 90 participants in the trial. Cryopreserved peripheral blood mononuclear cells were collected at three points: before therapy, at response, and at either sustained remission or disease progression. All remission and progressive disease samples were collected while patients were still receiving ibrutinib.

Overall results and qualifications from the work: Baseline clonality was found to be higher than that of age-matched healthy donors and was strongly correlated with circulating CD8+ T-cell counts. Public clonotypes were rare and either shrank or stayed stable during treatment, and the rise in clonality at ibrutinib response reflected expansion of private clonotypes. Clonality rose at ibrutinib response, remained stable during sustained remission, and dropped back toward baseline at progression. Sampling times were not matched between patients in sustained remission and patients whose disease was progressing, and lymph node repertoires were not examined.

Each clonotype received, on average, approximately 9.9x coverage in deep resolution sequencing performed on a MiSeq, where the target depth lay between 1 in 1 million and 1 in 200,000 T cells. The immunoSEQ hsTCRB Kit was used to generate the TCR beta libraries. The original pipeline was this. ImmunoSEQ Data Assistant and ImmunoSEQ Analyzer were used for data analysis, and V, D and J genes were assigned according to IMGT definitions. Clonality, which ranges from 0 to 1, was calculated by subtracting the normalized Shannon entropy of productive rearrangement frequencies from one. Only overrepresented clonotypes making up at least 0.05% of the repertoire of each patient were included in the public clonotype analysis. About twelve age-matched healthy donor repertoires from immuneACCESS were used as controls for clonality. The source is immuneACCESS, and TCRdb retained only in-frame sequences with V and J called. Part of the clones is not carried over; for the studies checked, unresolved V genes explain less than half of this, and the remainder is unexplained. V and J calls and clone size are as listed in that table; D and trimming were resolved from the DNA. In all, the sample holds about 130,000 clones, and approximately 83% of those were seen once. Clones ranked in the top ten supply under 2.5% of the sample.

Per the publication, the time point label means: roughly 23 months on ibrutinib. For TCR beta library preparation, about 1.8 micrograms of genomic DNA were isolated from cryopreserved PBMCs. Longitudinal blood samples from CLL patients receiving ibrutinib monotherapy were subjected to high-throughput TCR beta sequencing. The patients took part in an open-label, single-center phase 2 trial of ibrutinib monotherapy. Trimming accounts for 4 bases at V and 2 bases at J, while the number of junction bases matched to no gene is 8. The CDR3 runs 15 amino acids, cysteine and phenylalanine included. The only DNA kept is the CDR3, 45 bases in frame from the first base. CDR1 and CDR2 were assigned from the germline V gene as MNHNS and SASEGT. On this clone itself: No cognate antigen has been identified for it. It has no much larger one-base neighbor in the sample; base qualities were not kept.

This receptor was obtained from a human donor with chronic lymphocytic leukemia. This chain is built from TRBV6-1 and TRBJ2-7; the central 7 bases match TRBD1. This specimen consisted of PBMCs, obtained after 24 months of ibrutinib treatment. DNA sequence: TGTGCCAGCAGTGCCGCCTCCGGGACAGCCTACGAGCAGTACTTC. Translation gives CASSAASGTAYEQYF.